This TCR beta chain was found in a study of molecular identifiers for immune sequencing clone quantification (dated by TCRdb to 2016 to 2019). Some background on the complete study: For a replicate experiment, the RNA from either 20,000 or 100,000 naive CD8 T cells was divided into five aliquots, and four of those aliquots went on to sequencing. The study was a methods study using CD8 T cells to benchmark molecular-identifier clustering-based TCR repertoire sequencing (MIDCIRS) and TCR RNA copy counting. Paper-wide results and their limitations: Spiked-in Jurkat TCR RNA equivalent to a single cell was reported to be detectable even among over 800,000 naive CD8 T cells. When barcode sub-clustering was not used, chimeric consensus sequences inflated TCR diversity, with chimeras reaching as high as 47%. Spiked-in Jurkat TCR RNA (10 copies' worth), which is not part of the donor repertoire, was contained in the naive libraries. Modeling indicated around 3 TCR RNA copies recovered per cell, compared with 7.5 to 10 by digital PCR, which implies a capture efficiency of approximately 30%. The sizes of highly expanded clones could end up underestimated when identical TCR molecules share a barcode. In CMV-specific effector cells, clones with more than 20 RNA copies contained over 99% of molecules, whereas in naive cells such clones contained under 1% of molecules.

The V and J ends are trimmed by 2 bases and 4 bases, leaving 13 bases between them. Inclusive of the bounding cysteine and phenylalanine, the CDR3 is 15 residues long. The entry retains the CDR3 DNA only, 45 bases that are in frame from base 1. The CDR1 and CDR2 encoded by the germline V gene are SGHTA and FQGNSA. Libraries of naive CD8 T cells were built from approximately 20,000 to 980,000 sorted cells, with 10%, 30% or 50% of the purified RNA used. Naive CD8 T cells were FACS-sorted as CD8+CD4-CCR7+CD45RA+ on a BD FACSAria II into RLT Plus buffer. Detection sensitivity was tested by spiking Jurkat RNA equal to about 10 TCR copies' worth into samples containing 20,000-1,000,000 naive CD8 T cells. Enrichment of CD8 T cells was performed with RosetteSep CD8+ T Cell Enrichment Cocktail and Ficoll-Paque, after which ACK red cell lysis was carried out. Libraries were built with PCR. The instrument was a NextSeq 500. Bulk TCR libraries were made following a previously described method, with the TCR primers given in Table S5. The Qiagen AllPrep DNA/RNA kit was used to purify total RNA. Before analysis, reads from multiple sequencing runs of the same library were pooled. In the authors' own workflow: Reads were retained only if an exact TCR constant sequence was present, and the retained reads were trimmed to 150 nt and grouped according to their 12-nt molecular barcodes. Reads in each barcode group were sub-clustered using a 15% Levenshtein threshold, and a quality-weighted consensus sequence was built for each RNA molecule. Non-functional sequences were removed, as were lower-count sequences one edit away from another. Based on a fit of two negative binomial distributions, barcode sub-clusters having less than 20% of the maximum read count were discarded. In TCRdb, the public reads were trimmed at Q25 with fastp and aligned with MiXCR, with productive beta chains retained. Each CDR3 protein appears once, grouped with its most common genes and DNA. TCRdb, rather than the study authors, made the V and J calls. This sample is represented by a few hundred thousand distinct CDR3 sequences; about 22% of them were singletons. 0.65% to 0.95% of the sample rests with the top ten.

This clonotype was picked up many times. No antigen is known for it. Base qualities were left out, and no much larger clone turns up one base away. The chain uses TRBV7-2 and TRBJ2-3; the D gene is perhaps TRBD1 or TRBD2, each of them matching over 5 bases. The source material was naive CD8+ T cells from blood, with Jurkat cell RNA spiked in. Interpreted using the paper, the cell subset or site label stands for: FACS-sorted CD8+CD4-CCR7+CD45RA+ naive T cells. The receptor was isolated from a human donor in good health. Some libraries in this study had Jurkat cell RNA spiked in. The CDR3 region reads CASSLPGWGPDTQYF. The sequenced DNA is TGTGCCAGCAGCTTACCGGGTTGGGGACCAGATACGCAGTATTTT.